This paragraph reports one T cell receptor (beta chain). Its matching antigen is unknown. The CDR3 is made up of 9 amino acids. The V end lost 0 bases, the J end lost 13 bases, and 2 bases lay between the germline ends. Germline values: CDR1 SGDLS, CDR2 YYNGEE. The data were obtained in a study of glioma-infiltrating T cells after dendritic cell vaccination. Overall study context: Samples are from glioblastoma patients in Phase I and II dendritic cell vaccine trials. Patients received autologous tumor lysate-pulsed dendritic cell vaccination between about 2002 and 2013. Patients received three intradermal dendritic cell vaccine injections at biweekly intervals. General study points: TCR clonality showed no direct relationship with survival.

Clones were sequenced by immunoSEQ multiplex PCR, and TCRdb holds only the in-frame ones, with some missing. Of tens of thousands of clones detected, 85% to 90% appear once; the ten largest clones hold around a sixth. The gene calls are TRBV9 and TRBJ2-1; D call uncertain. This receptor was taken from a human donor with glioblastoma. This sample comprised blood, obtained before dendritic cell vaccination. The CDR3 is CASSVAQFF. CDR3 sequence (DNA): TGTGCCAGCAGCGTAGCTCAGTTCTTC. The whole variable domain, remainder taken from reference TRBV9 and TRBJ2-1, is DSGVTQTPKHLITATGQRVTLRCSPRSGDLSVYWYQQSLDQGLQFLIQYYNGEERAKGNILERFSAQQFPDLHSELNLSSLELGDSALYFCASSVAQFFGPGTRLTVL.